This entry lists 2 T cell receptor beta chains sequenced from one sample in a study of T cell repertoires in cytomegalovirus infection. Each CDR3 protein gets one entry after TCRdb re-called the reads with MiXCR. The sample contains about 260,000 distinct CDR3 sequences, roughly 10% of which appear only once. Sequencing used PBMCs. These receptors all come from a human donor in good health (CMV status not recorded). Some clones in this sample may be carry-over from other donors' samples.

By share, this clonotype ranks as medium-sized (0.01 to 0.1%). The chain uses TRBV7-8 and TRBJ1-5, with 10 nucleotides matching TRBD1. Germline-derived CDR1 and CDR2 are SGHVS and FQNEAQ. V dropped 2 bases and J dropped 5; count of bases not matched to a gene: 6. The CDR3 extends over 16 amino acids. The CDR3 is CASSLRDRGFHQPQHF. In DNA form, the CDR3 reads TGTGCCAGCAGCTTAAGGGACAGGGGCTTTCATCAGCCCCAGCATTTT.

The sample holds many counts of this clonotype. The chain joins TRBV7-2 to TRBJ1-1, with D unclear. Per the germline V gene, CDR1 is SGHTA and CDR2 is FQGNSA. There are 13 residues in the CDR3. Trimming shortened V by 2 bases and J by 3 bases, and 7 bases separated the two germline ends. The CDR3 coding sequence is TGTGCCAGCAGCTTACTACGGGACACTGAAGCTTTCTTT. It yields the protein CASSLLRDTEAFF.